This entry lists 32 T cell receptor beta chains sequenced from one sample in a study of T cell repertoires in cytomegalovirus infection. TCRdb recomputed calls from the reads with MiXCR, one row per CDR3 protein. The data contain 450,000 to 600,000 distinct CDR3 sequences, around 11% of them singletons. What was sequenced was PBMCs. Source of these receptors: a human donor in good health (CMV status not recorded). Some clones in this sample may be carry-over from other donors' samples.

CDR3 protein: CSASRQEDEKLFF. In nucleotides, the CDR3 is TGCAGTGCTAGTAGGCAGGAAGATGAAAAACTGTTTTTT. This sequence joins TRBV20-1 and TRBJ1-4; D unresolved. The CDR3 contains 13 residues. Germline V gene data show CDR1 as DFQATT and CDR2 as SNEGSKA (reference sequence). Trimming pared 3 bases from V and 6 bases from J, leaving 11 bases between.

This clonotype was picked up a small number of times. The chain uses TRBV7-3 and TRBJ2-1; 8 bases match TRBD2. Germline loops: CDR1 SGHTA, CDR2 FQGTGA. The CDR3 has 12 amino acids. The V segment lost 4 bases and the J segment 10 bases; nucleotides outside the gene matches: 3. The CDR3 DNA follows: TGTGCCAGCAGCTCGACTAGCGAGGAGCAGTTCTTC. It translates to CASSSTSEEQFF.

This clonotype was seen many times. The chain has TRBV28 and TRBJ1-2; D unresolved. CDR1 MDHEN and CDR2 SYDVKM come from the germline V gene. The CDR3 loop spans 16 amino acids. The ends were cut back, 2 bases at V and 2 bases at J, with 15 bases in the middle. The CDR3 sequence is CASSLLSLQRNYGYTF. The CDR3 DNA follows: TGTGCCAGCAGTTTACTCTCCCTCCAAAGAAACTATGGCTACACCTTC.

This clonotype was seen ten or more times. The J gene is TRBJ2-3, the V gene TRBV12-3 or TRBV12-4, with TRBD2 identical over 7 bases. V was clipped by 0 bases and J by 2 bases; unmatched bases: 5. This CDR3 region has 16 residues. This CDR3 is CASSLAGLSLTDTQYF. The CDR3, as DNA: TGTGCCAGCAGTTTAGCGGGACTATCCCTCACAGATACGCAGTATTTT.

The sample holds a few counts of this clonotype. The chain employs TRBV4-2 and TRBJ2-2, with D hard to call. CDR3 length: 14 amino acids. The germline gives CDR1 LGHNA, CDR2 YNFKEQ. V was pared by 0 bases and J by 3 bases, with 5 bases between. The CDR3, as DNA: TGTGCCAGCAGCCAAGACCGGTACACCGGGGAGCTGTTTTTT. Amino acid sequence: CASSQDRYTGELFF.

This clonotype occurred many times. The gene calls are TRBV7-2 and TRBJ2-1, with D hard to call. Germline lookup yields CDR1 SGHTA and CDR2 FQGNSA. V was trimmed by 5 bases and J by 4 bases, leaving 6 bases between them. CDR3 length: 12 residues. The CDR3 bases are TGTGCCAGCAGCGTAGTATACAATGAGCAGTTCTTC. It is translated as CASSVVYNEQFF.

This clonotype turned up a few times. A much more abundant neighbour one base away suggests this may be a read error. The V and J genes are TRBV6-5 and TRBJ2-6; maybe TRBD1 (5 bases). The CDR3 covers 15 residues. V lost 2 bases, J lost 0 bases, and 5 bases lay in between. Germline V gives CDR1 MNHEY, CDR2 SVGAGI. The CDR3 loop is CASSYDSSGANVLTF. The DNA for the CDR3 is TGTGCCAGCAGTTACGACAGCTCTGGGGCCAACGTCCTGACTTTC.

This clonotype was counted ten times or more. The chain has TRBV7-8 and TRBJ2-3, with unresolved D. V was shortened by 1 base and J by 2 bases, with 10 bases between the two germline ends. CDR1 is SGHVS, CDR2 FQNEAQ, per germline. CDR3 length: 15 residues. The CDR3: CASSLGARNTDTQYF. The CDR3 DNA reads as TGTGCCAGCAGCTTAGGGGCCAGAAACACAGATACGCAGTATTTT. The variable domain in full, completed from reference TRBV7-8 and TRBJ2-3, reads GAGVSQSPRYKVAKRGQDVALRCDPISGHVSLFWYQQALGQGPEFLTYFQNEAQLDKSGLPSDRFFAERPEGSVSTLKIQRTQQEDSAVYLCASSLGARNTDTQYFGPGTRLTVL.

This clonotype was seen many times. The genes are TRBV6-1 and TRBJ2-1; 7 nucleotides line up with TRBD1. V shed 6 bases, J shed 1 base, and the junction held 3 bases outside the gene matches. The CDR3 spans 14 residues. CDR1 is MNHNS, CDR2 SASEGT, per germline. In DNA form, the CDR3 reads TGTGCCAGCAGGATGACAGGGTCCTACAATGAGCAGTTCTTC. Translating it yields CASRMTGSYNEQFF.

The chain carries TRBV7-9 and TRBJ2-7; 14 bases are shared with TRBD2. Germline V lookup: CDR1 SEHNR, CDR2 FQNEAQ (reference sequence). The CDR3 consists of 17 residues. V was clipped by 5 bases and J by 4 bases; unmatched bases: 10. DNA for the CDR3: TGTGCCAGCAGCCCAAGGCAGGGACTAGCGGGAGTTTACGAGCAGTACTTC. It is translated as CASSPRQGLAGVYEQYF. The full variable domain, rest sourced from reference TRBV7-9 and TRBJ2-7, is DTGVSQNPRHKITKRGQNVTFRCDPISEHNRLYWYRQTLGQGPEFLTYFQNEAQLEKSRLLSDRFSAERPKGSFSTLEIQRTEQGDSAMYLCASSPRQGLAGVYEQYFGPGTRLTVT.

In its sample, this clonotype was seen a few times. The J gene is TRBJ2-5, the V gene TRBV20-1; TRBD2 aligns across 8 bases. V was pared by 0 bases and J by 5 bases, with 11 bases of the junction left unmatched. The CDR3 totals 16 residues. Germline CDR1 reads DFQATT; CDR2 reads SNEGSKA (reference sequence). CDR3 amino acids: CSARDPSGRDQETQYF. The CDR3 DNA is TGCAGTGCTAGAGACCCTAGCGGGCGAGATCAGGAGACCCAGTACTTC.

This rearrangement joins TRBV27 to TRBJ1-1; no definite D call. Trimming took off 7 bases at V and 2 bases at J, with 14 bases between the two ends. The CDR3 contains 14 residues. The V gene's germline CDR1 is MNHEY and CDR2 SMNVEV (reference sequence). The CDR3 sequence is CASNLLGGNTEAFF. The CDR3, as DNA: TGTGCCAGCAACCTCTTGGGTGGAAACACTGAAGCTTTCTTT.

V and J are TRBV3-1 and TRBJ1-5; no clear D. V lost 3 bases to trimming and J lost 7 bases, with 7 bases between them. The germline CDR1 and CDR2 sequences are LGHDT and YNNKEL (reference sequence). The CDR3 sequence is 12 residues long. Here the CDR3 reads CASSHTGQPQHF. The DNA for the CDR3 is TGTGCCAGCAGCCATACGGGCCAGCCCCAGCATTTT.

Ten or more counts support this clonotype. The genes are TRBV20-1 and TRBJ2-1; D is possibly TRBD2 (6 bases). Germline V gene data show CDR1 as DFQATT and CDR2 as SNEGSKA (reference sequence). Trimming stripped 5 bases from V and 6 bases from J, with 17 bases between. The CDR3 spans 14 residues. In nucleotides, the CDR3 is TGCAGTGCTCGGGACTTCCAAAGGGGCAATGAGCAGTTCTTC. As protein: CSARDFQRGNEQFF.

V gene TRBV30 combines with J gene TRBJ2-2; D unclear. V lost 2 bases to trimming and J lost 7 bases, with 8 bases between them. Per the germline V gene, CDR1 is GTSNPN and CDR2 is SVGIG (reference sequence). This CDR3 has 12 residues. The CDR3 DNA is TGTGCCTGGAGTCCCTCCGGCGGGGAGCTGTTTTTT. It translates to CAWSPSGGELFF.

This clonotype was found a few times. The rearrangement joins TRBV12-3 or TRBV12-4 to TRBJ1-2, with D maybe TRBD1 (6 bases). Trimming stripped 6 bases from V and 8 bases from J, with 13 bases between. The CDR3 runs 12 residues. The CDR3 bases are TGTGCCAGCAGCTGGACAGCGGGCGGCTACACCTTC. Its protein product is CASSWTAGGYTF.

This clonotype was observed many times. The chain links TRBV5-5 to TRBJ2-1; TRBD2 matches at 12 bases. The length of the CDR3 is 14 residues. Germline trimming cut 5 bases from V and 9 bases from J; bases unmatched to any gene: 6. Germline V gene sequence: CDR1 SGHKS, CDR2 YYEKEE (reference sequence). In DNA, the CDR3 is TGTGCCAGCAGTGGGACTAGCGGGCTAGGTGAGCAGTTCTTC. Its protein product is CASSGTSGLGEQFF.

This clonotype was detected a few times. The J gene is TRBJ2-7, the V gene TRBV7-9; D remains ambiguous. Germline CDR1 and CDR2: SEHNR and FQNEAQ (reference sequence). CDR3 length equals 15 residues. Trimming removed 4 bases from V and 2 bases from J, with 15 bases in between. The CDR3 region is CASSSSAAPPYEQYF. The CDR3 bases are TGTGCCAGCAGCTCTTCGGCCGCCCCACCCTACGAGCAGTACTTC.

There are many counts of this clonotype. The chain recombines TRBV28 with TRBJ2-6; the match to TRBD2 covers 7 bases. The ends lost 5 bases at V and 0 bases at J; junction bases unmatched: 13. CDR1 is MDHEN and CDR2 is SYDVKM in the germline V gene. CDR3 length: 19 amino acids. The CDR3 loop reads CASSPPEVGGSSGANVLTF. The CDR3, as DNA: TGTGCCAGCAGTCCCCCCGAGGTGGGAGGGAGCTCTGGGGCCAACGTCCTGACTTTC.

The V call is TRBV29-1, the J call TRBJ2-7; D is uncertain. Per the germline V gene, CDR1 is SQVTM and CDR2 is ANQGSEA. V was trimmed by 4 bases and J by 4 bases, leaving 17 bases between them. This CDR3 has 14 residues. The CDR3 loop reads CSVGNRASLYEQYF. CDR3 sequence (DNA): TGCAGCGTTGGGAACCGAGCGTCTTTGTACGAGCAGTACTTC.

The chain has TRBV5-1 and TRBJ2-3, with no clear D. This CDR3 has 14 residues. From germline, CDR1 is SGHRS and CDR2 YFSETQ. V was cut by 5 bases and J by 0 bases, with 10 bases left in between. The CDR3: CASRPARSTDTQYF. The DNA for the CDR3 is TGCGCCAGCAGACCGGCGAGGAGCACAGATACGCAGTATTTT.

The J gene is TRBJ1-1, the V gene TRBV10-3, with no clear D. The germline V gene encodes CDR1 ENHRY and CDR2 SYGVKD. The CDR3 has 13 residues. Trimming stripped 0 bases from V and 6 bases from J, with 8 bases between. Written as DNA, the CDR3 is TGTGCCATCAGTGAGTCGTCTAGCCCTGAAGCTTTCTTT. Translation: CAISESSSPEAFF.

There are a few counts of this clonotype. This chain links TRBV6-5 with TRBJ1-2; D ambiguous. The CDR3 is 14 residues long. The V end was cut by 4 bases, the J end by 5 bases, with 14 bases between. Looked up from germline, CDR1 is MNHEY and CDR2 is SVGAGI. The CDR3 region has the DNA TGTGCCAGCAGTTCAGTGGGCGTCTGGTATGGCTACACCTTC. Translation: CASSSVGVWYGYTF.

The rearrangement joins TRBV27 to TRBJ2-1; tentatively, D is TRBD1 or TRBD2 (5 bases each). The V end lost 5 bases, the J end lost 7 bases, and 27 bases lay between the germline ends. This CDR3 is 18 amino acids long. The V gene's germline CDR1 is MNHEY and CDR2 SMNVEV (reference sequence). CDR3 residues: CASSPTWDATAPSNEQFF. The CDR3 DNA reads TGTGCCAGCAGTCCCACCTGGGACGCGACGGCTCCTAGTAATGAGCAGTTCTTC.

This clonotype was seen many times. The V call is TRBV29-1, the J call TRBJ2-7, with TRBD1 matching 10 bases. The CDR3 totals 14 residues. The V gene end was trimmed by 6 bases and the J gene end by 5 bases; junction bases not matched to a gene: 10. CDR1 SQVTM and CDR2 ANQGSEA come from the germline V gene. For the CDR3, the DNA is TGCAGCGTCGGGAGGGGACAGGGGCGCGACGAGCAGTACTTC. Amino acids: CSVGRGQGRDEQYF.

J is TRBJ2-2 and V is TRBV11-2; TRBD2 aligns across 7 bases. Germline loops: CDR1 SGHAT, CDR2 FQNNGV. The CDR3 loop spans 18 amino acids. V was clipped by 4 bases and J by 2 bases; unmatched bases: 13. For the CDR3, the DNA is TGTGCCAGCAGCTCCCTGCGCCGGCGGGAGCCAAACACCGGGGAGCTGTTTTTT. Translating it yields CASSSLRRREPNTGELFF.

The chain has TRBV20-1 and TRBJ2-1; 7 bases fit TRBD2. The junction had 16 bases not matched to a gene; V was cut back by 6 bases and J by 5 bases. The CDR3 totals 16 residues. Germline CDR1 is DFQATT and CDR2 is SNEGSKA (reference sequence). The CDR3 DNA is TGCAGTGCGCCCGAGGGAGGGAGGGCCCTGAACAATGAGCAGTTCTTC. As protein: CSAPEGGRALNNEQFF.

The rearrangement links TRBV10-3 to TRBJ1-6; D remains ambiguous. The germline V and J ends were trimmed by 0 bases and 7 bases, with 1 base remaining between them. The CDR3 has 12 amino acids. Looked up from germline, CDR1 is ENHRY and CDR2 is SYGVKD. CDR3 protein: CAISESNSPLHF. Here the CDR3 DNA reads TGTGCCATCAGTGAGTCGAATTCACCCCTCCACTTT.

This clonotype showed up just a few times. This chain connects TRBV5-1 to TRBJ2-3; 8 bases map to TRBD2. Germline values: CDR1 SGHRS, CDR2 YFSETQ. This CDR3 contains 15 residues. V lost 4 bases to trimming and J lost 7 bases; unmatched junction nucleotides: 11. Written as DNA, the CDR3 is TGCGCCAGCAGCCGGGAAGCGGGAGAGTTTAATACGCAGTATTTT. Its protein is CASSREAGEFNTQYF.

Ten or more counts support this clonotype. The CDR3 sequence: CASSTTGGTDTQYF. DNA for the CDR3: TGTGCCAGCAGTACGACAGGGGGCACAGATACGCAGTATTTT. This chain links TRBV28 with TRBJ2-3, with 8 bases aligning to TRBD1. After removal of 5 bases from V and 1 base from J, the junction contained 2 bases not matched to a gene. The CDR3 consists of 14 residues. CDR1 is MDHEN, CDR2 SYDVKM, per germline.

This clonotype was seen many times. The chain is built from TRBV4-2 and TRBJ2-5; D could derive from TRBD1 or TRBD2 (5 bases each). CDR1 is LGHNA and CDR2 is YNFKEQ in the germline V gene. The CDR3 contains 13 residues. Trimming took off 1 base at V and 5 bases at J, with 8 bases between the two ends. CDR3 nucleotides: TGTGCCAGCAGCCAAGTGGGGACGGAGACCCAGTACTTC. Translation gives CASSQVGTETQYF.

In its sample, this clonotype was seen a few times. This chain connects TRBV27 to TRBJ1-1; D not certain. Germline assignment: CDR1 MNHEY and CDR2 SMNVEV (reference sequence). This CDR3 spans 13 amino acids. V gave up 4 bases and J gave up 3 bases, with 9 bases separating them. In DNA form, the CDR3 reads TGTGCCAGCAGTTCCCCCCAGCACACTGAAGCTTTCTTT. Amino acids: CASSSPQHTEAFF.